This is a list of T cell receptor beta chains from one sample in a study of T cell responses to AZD1222 COVID-19 vaccine. Measured with immunoSEQ multiplex PCR; TCRdb has only the in-frame clones, and not every one. Found here are tens of thousands of clones, around 90% of them singletons; the top ten hold over 1.1%. This sample comprised peripheral blood, obtained 28 days after the second AZD1222 dose. The receptors stem from an adult who received the AZD1222 COVID-19 vaccine. Both conserved end residues are part of each CDR3. The order of the fields is V gene, clone size, CDR3 protein. The listing skips clone size in some rows; elsewhere it reads once, few, many or a size class.

TRBV4-1 NA CASSHQGQGNTEAFF
TRBV5-1 NA CASSLVPGNSGYTF
TRBV6-1 NA CASSEWARGQNYGYTF
TRBV5-1 NA CASSLDEAEQFF
TRBV14 NA CASSQGGFTEAFF
TRBV12-1 NA CARFTGVAGGEDTQYF
TRBV4-1 once CASSVQGPSNQPQHF
TRBV5-1 once CASSRDRGETQYF
TRBV4-1 NA CASSHPLPSNEQFF
TRBV28 NA CASIAGRVGNTEAFF
TRBV28 NA CASRRGGDLTGELFF
TRBV3-1/TRBV3-2 few CASSPSRDSPLHF
TRBV7-9 NA CASSQSSDRSSYEQYF
TRBV7-9 NA CASSPMTGRRGYTF
TRBV6-5 NA CASRRGKGGYEQYF
TRBV6-5 once CASSYVPGGEQYF
TRBV15 NA CATSRSGGGTDTQYF